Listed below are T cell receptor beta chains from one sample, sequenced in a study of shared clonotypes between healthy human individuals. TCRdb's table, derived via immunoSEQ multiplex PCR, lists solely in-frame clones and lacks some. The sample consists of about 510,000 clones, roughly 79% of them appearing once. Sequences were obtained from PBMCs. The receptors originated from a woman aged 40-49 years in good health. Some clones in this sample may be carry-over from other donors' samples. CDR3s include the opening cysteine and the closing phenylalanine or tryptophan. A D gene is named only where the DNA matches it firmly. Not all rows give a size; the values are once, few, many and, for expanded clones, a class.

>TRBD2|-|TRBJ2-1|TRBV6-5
TGTGCCAGCAGCGAGCGGGAGAGTCACTACAATGAGCAGTTCTTC
CASSERESHYNEQFF
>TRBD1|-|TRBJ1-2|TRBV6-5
TGTGCCAGCAGTTGGGGACAGGGGGGCTATGGCTACACCTTC
CASSWGQGGYGYTF
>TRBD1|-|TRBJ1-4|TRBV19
TGTGCCAGTAGTACAATCGGACAGGCCCATGAAAAACTGTTTTTT
CASSTIGQAHEKLFF
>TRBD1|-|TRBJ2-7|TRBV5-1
TGCGCCAGCACCGATCCGGGACAGGCCTACGAGCAGTACTTC
CASTDPGQAYEQYF
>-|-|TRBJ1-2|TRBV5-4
TGTGCCAGCAGCTCAACAGACCATCGGTATGGCTACACCTTC
CASSSTDHRYGYTF
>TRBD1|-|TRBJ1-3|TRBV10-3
TGTGCCATCAGTGAGGGACAGGCTGGAAACACCATATATTTT
CAISEGQAGNTIYF
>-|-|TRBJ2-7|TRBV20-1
TGCAGTGCTTCCATTTACGAGCAGTACTTC
CSASIYEQYF
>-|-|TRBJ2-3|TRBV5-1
TGCGCCAGCAGCTTGACGGCAGGGCATCGCACGGGCACAGATACGCAGTATTTT
CASSLTAGHRTGTDTQYF
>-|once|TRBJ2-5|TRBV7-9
TGTGCCAGCAGCCGGGACGGAAAAGAGACCCAGTACTTC
CASSRDGKETQYF
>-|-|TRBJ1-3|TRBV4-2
TGTGCCAGCAGCGTCCTACAGGGACCCTCTGGAAACACCATATATTTT
CASSVLQGPSGNTIYF
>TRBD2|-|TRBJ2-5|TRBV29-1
TGCAGCGGCCGACTAGCGGGAGAAGAGACCCAGTACTTC
CSGRLAGEETQYF
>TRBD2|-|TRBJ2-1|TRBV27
TGTGCCAGCAGTCTCGGGCCAGGCGGGAGCTCCTACAATGAGCAGTTCTTC
CASSLGPGGSSYNEQFF
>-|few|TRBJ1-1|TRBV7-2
TGTGCCAGCAGCTCTGAAACAGGTCATGAAGCTTTCTTT
CASSSETGHEAFF
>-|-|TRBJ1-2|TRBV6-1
TGTGCCAGCAGCTTTCCAACCGGGGGAAACTATGGCTACACCTTC
CASSFPTGGNYGYTF
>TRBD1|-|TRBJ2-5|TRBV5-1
TGCGCCAGCAGCCCCGGGACAGGGGGCCGGGAGACCCAGTACTTC
CASSPGTGGRETQYF
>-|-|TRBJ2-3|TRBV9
TGTGCCAGCAGCGTAGGACCGTCCGGGGTTGATACGCAGTATTTT
CASSVGPSGVDTQYF
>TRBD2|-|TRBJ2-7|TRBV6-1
TGTGCCAGCAGTGAAACTAGCGGGAGGGTGTACGAGCAGTACTTC
CASSETSGRVYEQYF
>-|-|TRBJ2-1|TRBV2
TGTGCCAGCAGTGGCCTACCTGGGCCGGGATCGGGCATCCACAATGAGCAGTTCTTC
CASSGLPGPGSGIHNEQFF
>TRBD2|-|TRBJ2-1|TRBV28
TGTGCCAGCAGTACCGATGCCAGCGGGAGATCATATGAGCAGTTCTTC
CASSTDASGRSYEQFF
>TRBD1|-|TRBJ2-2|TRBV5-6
TGTGCCAGCAGCAGGGACAGGGGGCTCACCGGGGAGCTGTTTTTT
CASSRDRGLTGELFF
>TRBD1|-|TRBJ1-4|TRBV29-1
TGCAGCGCGTGGGTTGGACGACAGGGCATCGGTGAAAAACTGTTTTTT
CSAWVGRQGIGEKLFF
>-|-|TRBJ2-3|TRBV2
TGTGCCAGCAAAGTAATGGAAGTCATTACAGATACGCAGTATTTT
CASKVMEVITDTQYF
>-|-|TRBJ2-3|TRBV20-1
TGCAGTGCTTCCAGGGATACGCAGTATTTT
CSASRDTQYF
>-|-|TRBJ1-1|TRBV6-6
TGTGCCACCACTTGGACAGCGAACACTGAAGCTTTCTTT
CATTWTANTEAFF
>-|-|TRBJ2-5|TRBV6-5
TGTGCCAGCAGTTACCGGGGGCCAGAGACCCAGTACTTC
CASSYRGPETQYF
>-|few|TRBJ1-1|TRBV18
TGTGCCAGCTCACCAGCGGGAGGCACTGAAGCTTTCTTT
CASSPAGGTEAFF
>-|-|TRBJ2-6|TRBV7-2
TGTGCCAGCAGCTTACTGGGTTCTGGGGCCAACGTCCTGACTTTC
CASSLLGSGANVLTF
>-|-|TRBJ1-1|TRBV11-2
TGTGCCAGCAGCTTGGGCCTCTCGGGGGATGGTGCTGAAGCTTTCTTT
CASSLGLSGDGAEAFF
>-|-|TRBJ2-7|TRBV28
TGTGCCAGCAGCAGTTTCTCCTACGAGCAGTACTTC
CASSSFSYEQYF
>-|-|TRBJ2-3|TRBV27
TGTGCCAGCAGTTACGTCATGGGGGCAGATACGCAGTATTTT
CASSYVMGADTQYF
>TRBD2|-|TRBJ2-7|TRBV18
TGTGCCAGCTCTCGCGCCACCGGGACTAGCGGCTACGAGCAGTACTTC
CASSRATGTSGYEQYF
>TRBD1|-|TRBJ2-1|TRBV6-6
TGTGCCACTCGGGACAGGGTATTGGATGAGCAGTTCTTC
CATRDRVLDEQFF
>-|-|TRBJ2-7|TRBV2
TGTGCCAGCAGTGATATAGTCGGGCAGGTTTTCGAGCAGTACTTC
CASSDIVGQVFEQYF